The present entry profiles one TCR beta chain with its context. Per the germline V gene, CDR1 is SGHTA and CDR2 is FQGNSA. There are 15 residues in the CDR3. Trimming took 2 bases from V and 5 from J; bases not matched to a gene: 5. Only in-frame clones appear in the TCRdb table, and some are missing; sequencing was by immunoSEQ multiplex PCR. Of 110,000 to 150,000 clones in the sample, around three quarters were seen once. The entry originates in a study of blood T cell repertoires in COVID-19. The J gene is TRBJ2-3, the V gene TRBV7-2, with 9 bases matching TRBD1. Sequenced: peripheral blood. The sequence was collected from a man over 45 with active or convalescent COVID-19. The CDR3 sequence is CASSLNAGQGDTQYF. The CDR3 DNA is TGTGCCAGCAGCTTAAATGCGGGACAGGGAGATACGCAGTATTTT.